This TCR beta chain was obtained from a study of OX40 agonist ivuxolimab in advanced cancers. Study in general: Ivuxolimab, an agonist antibody against OX40 (CD134), was given to patients. General study results and limits: Nonresponders included some who also had low normalized T-cell clonal expansion.

This CDR3 has 15 amino acids. Germline loops: CDR1 MDHEN, CDR2 SYDVKM. J gave up 2 bases and V 6 bases, and 10 bases lay outside the gene matches. This clone is large by share. As yet, its antigen is unknown. Sequencing used immunoSEQ multiplex PCR; TCRdb keeps in-frame clones, though not all of them. The sample has 37,000 or so clones, about 85% seen once. The chain recombines TRBV28 with TRBJ2-7; 7 positions match TRBD1. This TCR was sampled from an adult with an advanced solid tumor such as melanoma, head and neck, liver or kidney cancer. This sample comprised CD4+ or CD8+ T cells sorted from blood, obtained in a trial of the OX40 agonist ivuxolimab. As DNA, the CDR3 is TGTGCCAGCAGACCGAACAGGGACAGACCCTACGAGCAGTACTTC. Translated: CASRPNRDRPYEQYF.